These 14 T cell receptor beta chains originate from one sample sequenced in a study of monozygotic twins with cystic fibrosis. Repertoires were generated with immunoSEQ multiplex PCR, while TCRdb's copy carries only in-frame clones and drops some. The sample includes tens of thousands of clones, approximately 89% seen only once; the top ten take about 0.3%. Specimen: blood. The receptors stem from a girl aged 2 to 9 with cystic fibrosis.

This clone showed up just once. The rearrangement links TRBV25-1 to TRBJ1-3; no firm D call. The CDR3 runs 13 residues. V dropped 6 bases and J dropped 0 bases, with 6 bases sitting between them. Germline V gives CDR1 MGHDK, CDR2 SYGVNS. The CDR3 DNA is TGTGCCAGCAGCCTTGTCTCTGGAAACACCATATATTTT. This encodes CASSLVSGNTIYF. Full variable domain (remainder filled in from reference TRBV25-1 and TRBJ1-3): EADIYQTPRYLVIGTGKKITLECSQTMGHDKMYWYQQDPGMELHLIHYSYGVNSTEKGDLSSESTVSRIRTEHFPLTLESARPSHTSQYLCASSLVSGNTIYFGEGSWLTVV.

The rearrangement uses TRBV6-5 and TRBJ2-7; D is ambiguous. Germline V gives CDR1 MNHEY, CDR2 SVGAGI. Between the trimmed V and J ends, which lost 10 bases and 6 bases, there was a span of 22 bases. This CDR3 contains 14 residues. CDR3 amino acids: CAIRPSPKSLEQYF. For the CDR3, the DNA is TGTGCCATCCGACCATCCCCGAAGAGTCTCGAGCAGTACTTC.

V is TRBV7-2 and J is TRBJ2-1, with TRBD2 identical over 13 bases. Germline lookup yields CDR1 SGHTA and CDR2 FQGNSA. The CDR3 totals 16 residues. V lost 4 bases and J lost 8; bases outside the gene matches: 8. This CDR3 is CASSYQLAGGPDEQFF. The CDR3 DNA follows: TGTGCCAGCAGCTATCAACTAGCGGGGGGGCCAGATGAGCAGTTCTTC.

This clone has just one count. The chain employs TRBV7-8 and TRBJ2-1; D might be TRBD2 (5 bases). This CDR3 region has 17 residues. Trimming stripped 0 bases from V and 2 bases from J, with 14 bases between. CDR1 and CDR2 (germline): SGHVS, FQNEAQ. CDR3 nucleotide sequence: TGTGCCAGCAGCTTAGCGGGAGTCGGACTTACCTACAATGAGCAGTTCTTC. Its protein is CASSLAGVGLTYNEQFF.

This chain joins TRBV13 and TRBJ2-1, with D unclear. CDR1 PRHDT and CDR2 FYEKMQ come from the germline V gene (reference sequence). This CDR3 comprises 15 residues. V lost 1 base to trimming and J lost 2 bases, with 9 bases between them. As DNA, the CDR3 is TGTGCCAGCAGCTTAGTGGGGAAGGCCTACAATGAGCAGTTCTTC. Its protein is CASSLVGKAYNEQFF.

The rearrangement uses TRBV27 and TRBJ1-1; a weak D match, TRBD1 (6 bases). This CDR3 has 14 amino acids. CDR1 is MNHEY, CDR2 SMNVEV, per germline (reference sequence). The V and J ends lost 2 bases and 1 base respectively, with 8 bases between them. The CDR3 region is CASSLGTPNTEAFF. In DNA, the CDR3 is TGTGCCAGCAGTTTAGGGACACCGAACACTGAAGCTTTCTTT.

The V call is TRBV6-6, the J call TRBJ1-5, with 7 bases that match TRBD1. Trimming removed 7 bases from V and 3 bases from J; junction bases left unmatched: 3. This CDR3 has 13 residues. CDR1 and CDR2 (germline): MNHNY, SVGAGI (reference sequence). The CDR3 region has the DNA TGTGCCAGCAAGGGACAGCTCAATCAGCCCCAGCATTTT. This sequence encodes CASKGQLNQPQHF.

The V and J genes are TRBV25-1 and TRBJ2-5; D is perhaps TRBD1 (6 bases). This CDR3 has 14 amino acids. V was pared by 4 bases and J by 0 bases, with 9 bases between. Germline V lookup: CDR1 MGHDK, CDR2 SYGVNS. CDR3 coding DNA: TGTGCCAGCAGTGGATGGGACAACCAAGAGACCCAGTACTTC. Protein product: CASSGWDNQETQYF.

The CDR3 nucleotides are TGTGCCACCAGCAGAGTACTGGAGACCCAGTACTTC. It codes for CATSRVLETQYF. The chain employs TRBV15 and TRBJ2-5; D ambiguous. Per the germline V gene, CDR1 is LNHNV and CDR2 is YYDKDF (reference sequence). The ends were cut back, 1 base at V and 5 bases at J, with 5 bases in the middle. The CDR3 consists of 12 residues.

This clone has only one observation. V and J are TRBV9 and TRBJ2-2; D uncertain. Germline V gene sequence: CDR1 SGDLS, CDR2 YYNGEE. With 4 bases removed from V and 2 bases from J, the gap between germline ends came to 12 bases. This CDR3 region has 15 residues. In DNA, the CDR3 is TGTGCCAGCAGCTCCAGTGTGGCAAACACCGGGGAGCTGTTTTTT. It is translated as CASSSSVANTGELFF.

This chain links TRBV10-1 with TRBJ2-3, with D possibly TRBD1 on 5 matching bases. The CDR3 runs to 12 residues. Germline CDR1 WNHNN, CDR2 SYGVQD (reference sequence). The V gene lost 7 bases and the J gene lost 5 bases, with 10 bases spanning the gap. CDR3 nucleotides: TGCGCCAGCAAGGGGCGCGAAGATACGCAGTATTTT. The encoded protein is CASKGREDTQYF.

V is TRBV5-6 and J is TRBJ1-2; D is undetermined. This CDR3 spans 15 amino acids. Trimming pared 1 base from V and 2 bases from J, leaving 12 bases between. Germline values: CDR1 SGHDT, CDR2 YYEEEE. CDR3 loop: CASSLTGGVNYGYTF. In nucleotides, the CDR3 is TGTGCCAGCAGCTTGACCGGTGGGGTCAACTATGGCTACACCTTC.

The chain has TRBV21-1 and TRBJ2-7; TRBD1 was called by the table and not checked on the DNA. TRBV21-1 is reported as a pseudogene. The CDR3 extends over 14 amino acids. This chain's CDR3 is CASMKMGQLYEQYF. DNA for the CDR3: TGTGCCAGCATGAAGATGGGACAACTCTACGAGCAGTACTTC.

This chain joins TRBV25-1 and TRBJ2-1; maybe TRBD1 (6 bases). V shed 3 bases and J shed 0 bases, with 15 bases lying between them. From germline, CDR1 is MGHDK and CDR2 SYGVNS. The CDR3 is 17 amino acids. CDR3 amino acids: CASSDVWQGSSYNEQFF. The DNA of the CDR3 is TGTGCCAGCAGTGATGTGTGGCAGGGGAGCTCCTACAATGAGCAGTTCTTC. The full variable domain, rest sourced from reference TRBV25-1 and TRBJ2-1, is EADIYQTPRYLVIGTGKKITLECSQTMGHDKMYWYQQDPGMELHLIHYSYGVNSTEKGDLSSESTVSRIRTEHFPLTLESARPSHTSQYLCASSDVWQGSSYNEQFFGPGTRLTVL.